This T cell receptor (beta chain) is drawn from a study of blood T cell repertoires in COVID-19. Whole-study context: The cDNA or gDNA used as material had been derived from T cells, B-cell-depleted T cells, or PBMCs.

Profiling relied on immunoSEQ multiplex PCR, and the TCRdb table lists in-frame clones only, not all of them. The sample shows over 250,000 clones, more than 70% of them seen only once. CDR3 length equals 14 residues. Germline values: CDR1 SGHRS, CDR2 YFSETQ. Trimming pared 0 bases from V and 4 bases from J, leaving 11 bases between. V and J are TRBV5-1 and TRBJ2-7; D is unresolved. The sequenced sample was peripheral blood. This TCR was recovered from a woman between 50 and 59 years old with acute or convalescent COVID-19. The CDR3: CASSLEAVAYEQYF. CDR3 nucleotides: TGCGCCAGCAGCTTGGAGGCAGTAGCTTACGAGCAGTACTTC.